Each of the 17 T cell receptor beta chains below was sequenced from the same sample in a study of T cell clonality in common variable immunodeficiency. The method was immunoSEQ multiplex PCR; TCRdb's version includes in-frame clones alone and lacks a portion of them. The sample contains tens of thousands of clones, none of them singletons. Sequencing was performed on peripheral blood mononuclear cells. These receptors were obtained from a person aged 18-69 years in good health.

This clone has ten or more counts. The CDR3 goes on 3 residues after the read ends, and that part is filled in from the germline J gene. This chain links TRBV6-2 or TRBV6-3 with TRBJ1-2; the D is unclear. V shed 4 bases and J shed 2 bases, with 8 bases lying between them. The CDR3 is made up of 13 amino acids. Germline CDR1 MNHEY, CDR2 SVGEGT. The CDR3 protein is CASSWTGNYGYTF. CDR3 DNA, as far as it was read: TGTGCCAGCAGTTGGACGGGGAACTATGGC.

In this sample, this clone turned up many times. The read ends 3 residues before the CDR3 terminus; that terminus is restored from the germline J gene. The chain is built from TRBV18 and TRBJ2-7; D is possibly TRBD1 (6 bases). Germline V gene lookup returns CDR1 KGHSH and CDR2 LQKENI. The CDR3 runs 14 residues. The V gene lost 3 bases and the J gene lost 3 bases, with 12 bases spanning the gap. The CDR3 loop reads CASSPLDSRYEQYF. CDR3 bases read: TGTGCCAGCTCACCCCTGGACAGTCGCTACGAG.

This clone was counted ten times or more. The read is 3 residues too short to cover the CDR3 end, so that end is filled in from the germline J gene. This rearrangement joins TRBV27 to TRBJ1-1; TRBD1 agrees at 8 bases. J gave up 4 bases and V 6 bases, and 7 bases lay outside the gene matches. This CDR3 has 14 amino acids. Germline-derived CDR1 and CDR2 are MNHEY and SMNVEV (reference sequence). The CDR3 DNA, read in part, is TGTGCCAGCAGCAGGGGGCTCCTGGGCACTGAA. Its protein product is CASSRGLLGTE. The whole CDR3 protein reads CASSRGLLGTEAFF.

This clone occurred many times. The CDR3 extends 3 residues past the end of the read, so its final part is completed from the germline J gene. This chain joins TRBV14 and TRBJ1-1; unclear D gene. CDR1 is SGHDN, CDR2 FVKESK, per germline. The CDR3 has 14 residues. Trimming pared 1 base from V and 4 bases from J, leaving 10 bases between. Partial CDR3 DNA: TGTGCCAGCAGCCAAGTAATTGCGGGCACTGAA. As protein: CASSQVIAGTE. The CDR3 reads in full as CASSQVIAGTEAFF.

This clone was seen at least ten times. The CDR3 end is not reached by the read, which stops 3 residues before it; the germline J gene fills it in. The gene calls are TRBV19 and TRBJ1-6; D perhaps matches TRBD1 (6 bases). The CDR3 totals 14 residues. Germline CDR1 reads LNHDA; CDR2 reads SQIVND (reference sequence). Between the trimmed V and J ends, which lost 3 bases and 10 bases, there was a span of 13 bases. The CDR3 sequence is CASSMSGDYSPLHF. Partial CDR3 DNA: TGTGCCAGTAGTATGTCAGGGGATTACTCACCC.

This clone was seen only a few times. The read falls 3 residues short of the CDR3 end, and the missing part is taken from the germline J gene. The chain carries TRBV7-9 and TRBJ1-1, with 11 nucleotides matching TRBD1. V trimming: 8 bases; J trimming: 1 base; junction bases outside the gene matches: 6. This CDR3 contains 15 residues. Germline V lookup: CDR1 SEHNR, CDR2 FQNEAQ (reference sequence). The DNA read from the CDR3 is TGTGCCAGCGGCCCGGACAGGGGGCAGAACACTGAA. Amino acids: CASGPDRGQNTE. The whole CDR3 protein reads CASGPDRGQNTEAFF.

This clone was counted many times. Read data end 3 residues before the CDR3 end; the end is taken from the germline J gene. The chain joins TRBV30 to TRBJ1-5; TRBD1 is a possible D gene (5 bases). Trimming left V 1 base short and J 4 bases short, with 8 bases between. The CDR3 length is 13 residues. CDR1 GTSNPN and CDR2 SVGIG come from the germline V gene (reference sequence). The CDR3 DNA, read in part, is TGTGCCTGGAGTGATAGGGGAAATCAGCCC. Its protein product is CAWSDRGNQP. The full CDR3 is CAWSDRGNQPQHF.

In its sample, this clone was seen many times. The sequence runs out 3 residues before the end of the CDR3; the remainder is reconstructed from the germline J gene. The V gene is TRBV6-2 or TRBV6-3, the J gene TRBJ2-2; 9 bases fit TRBD2. Germline values: CDR1 MNHEY, CDR2 SVGEGT. This CDR3 spans 17 amino acids. V gave up 2 bases and J gave up 3 bases; unmatched junction bases: 7. The CDR3 sequence: CASSYEAGGPDTGELFF. The sequenced part of the CDR3 DNA is TGTGCCAGCAGTTACGAGGCGGGGGGGCCGGACACCGGGGAG.

This clone was detected many times. The read ends 3 residues shy of where the CDR3 ends; the end is completed using the germline J gene. The rearrangement joins TRBV5-1 to TRBJ2-1, with a weak D call TRBD2 (7 bases). From germline, CDR1 is SGHRS and CDR2 YFSETQ. The CDR3 totals 16 residues. V was pared by 0 bases and J by 5 bases, with 15 bases between. Partial CDR3 DNA: TGCGCCAGCAGCTTGGCCATGGGCGGGGGCAACAATGAG. Protein: CASSLAMGGGNNE. From start to end, the CDR3 is CASSLAMGGGNNEQFF.

This clone was detected many times. The read is 3 residues too short to cover the CDR3 end, so that end is filled in from the germline J gene. The V and J genes are TRBV7-3 and TRBJ2-2, with 15 nucleotides matching TRBD2. Germline V lookup: CDR1 SGHTA, CDR2 FQGTGA. The CDR3 covers 16 residues. J gave up 9 bases and V 2 bases, and 4 bases lay outside the gene matches. CDR3 bases read: TGTGCCAGCAGCTTAGGGACTAGCGGGGGGCCCTGGGAG. It is translated as CASSLGTSGGPWE. Given in full, the CDR3 is CASSLGTSGGPWELFF.

The table lists this clone with many counts. The read stops 3 residues short of the end of the CDR3; the missing end is completed from the germline J gene. This chain connects TRBV7-9 to TRBJ2-7, with D possibly TRBD2 on 5 matching bases. The germline V and J ends were trimmed by 5 bases and 0 bases, with 14 bases remaining between them. CDR3 length: 15 amino acids. Germline-derived CDR1 and CDR2 are SEHNR and FQNEAQ (reference sequence). CDR3 DNA, as far as it was read: TGTGCCAGCAGCCACATCACCGGGGTCTCCTACGAG. As protein: CASSHITGVSYE. Given in full, the CDR3 is CASSHITGVSYEQYF.

This clone was counted many times. Read data end 3 residues before the CDR3 end; the end is taken from the germline J gene. The genes are TRBV5-1 and TRBJ2-2; 7 bases line up with TRBD1. Trimming at V came to 2 bases and at J to 3 bases, leaving 4 bases not matched to a gene. CDR1 is SGHRS and CDR2 is YFSETQ in the germline V gene. CDR3 length: 15 residues. The DNA read from the CDR3 is TGCGCCAGCAGCTTAGACAGGGCGGACACCGGGGAG. Translated: CASSLDRADTGE. The whole CDR3 sequence is CASSLDRADTGELFF.

This clone was seen many times. The DNA ends 3 residues before the CDR3 does, and the rest of the CDR3 is filled in from the germline J gene. This chain links TRBV19 with TRBJ2-7, with 8 bases identical to TRBD1. Germline V gene lookup returns CDR1 LNHDA and CDR2 SQIVND (reference sequence). V was clipped by 4 bases and J by 4 bases; unmatched bases: 18. CDR3 length: 18 residues. The part of the CDR3 DNA that was read is TGTGCCAGTAGTAGAGATAGGACAGGGAACTTTCTCATATACGAG. It is translated as CASSRDRTGNFLIYE. The full CDR3 sequence reads CASSRDRTGNFLIYEQYF.

This clone came up many times. The CDR3 end lies 3 residues beyond the end of the read and is filled in from the germline J gene. The chain has TRBV7-6 and TRBJ2-1, with 11 nucleotides matching TRBD2. In germline, CDR1 is SGHVS, CDR2 FNYEAQ. Trimming cost V 1 base and J 9 bases; bases outside gene matches: 8. CDR3 length: 16 residues. The CDR3: CASSLDIAGGQGEQFF. CDR3 bases read: TGTGCCAGCAGCTTAGATATAGCGGGAGGGCAAGGTGAG.

The sample holds many counts of this clone. The DNA ends 3 residues before the CDR3 does, and the rest of the CDR3 is filled in from the germline J gene. This chain links TRBV19 with TRBJ2-2; tentative D call: TRBD1 (6 bases). The germline V gene has CDR1 LNHDA and CDR2 SQIVND (reference sequence). The V and J ends lost 7 bases and 1 base respectively, with 7 bases between them. CDR3 size: 13 residues. The CDR3 DNA, read in part, is TGTGCCAGTAAGACAGGGAACACCGGGGAG. Translating gives CASKTGNTGE. In full, the CDR3 reads CASKTGNTGELFF.

About this clone: The read halts 3 residues ahead of the CDR3 end, with the missing end drawn from the germline J gene. The chain employs TRBV19 and TRBJ1-1, with D possibly being TRBD1 (6 bases). Per the germline V gene, CDR1 is LNHDA and CDR2 is SQIVND (reference sequence). The germline V and J ends were trimmed by 9 bases and 1 base, with 21 bases remaining between them. The CDR3 has 16 residues. CDR3 DNA, as far as it was read: TGTGCCAGCTCAGGAGAGAGCAGGGGTTCGAACACTGAA. It codes for CASSGESRGSNTE. The CDR3, in full, reads CASSGESRGSNTEAFF.

This clone has a count of ten or more. The read is 3 residues too short to cover the CDR3 end, so that end is filled in from the germline J gene. The chain combines TRBV5-1 with TRBJ2-3, with 8 nucleotides matching TRBD2. This CDR3 has 15 amino acids. Germline V CDR1 and CDR2: SGHRS, YFSETQ. With 5 bases clipped from V and 2 bases from J, the junction kept 7 bases outside the gene matches. The CDR3 sequence is CASRAWTSPTDTQYF. Partial CDR3 DNA: TGCGCCAGCAGAGCATGGACTAGCCCCACAGATACG.